Shown below are 15 T cell receptor beta chains from a single sample sequenced in a study of CD8 T cells in ankylosing spondylitis. MiXCR was run by TCRdb on the 5' RACE reads, yielding one entry per CDR3 protein. The data show 20,000 to 30,000 distinct CDR3 sequences, 2.5% seen once. Sequences were obtained from blood, either unsorted or a sorted T cell fraction (not recorded which). Receptors originate from a female donor with ankylosing spondylitis or in good health (not recorded which).

This clonotype was detected ten times or more. The CDR3 DNA sequence: TGTGCCAGCAGCGTAAGGGACATCGAGACCCAGTACTTC. This encodes CASSVRDIETQYF. The J gene is TRBJ2-5, the V gene TRBV9, with a possible D match to TRBD1 (6 bases). CDR3 size: 13 residues. Trimming took 1 base from V and 5 from J, leaving 9 bases between them. The germline V gene encodes CDR1 SGDLS and CDR2 YYNGEE.

Within the sample, this clonotype is medium-sized. The V call is TRBV9, the J call TRBJ2-4; D might be TRBD1 or TRBD2, each matching 5 bases. The CDR3 is 15 amino acids. Germline V CDR1 and CDR2: SGDLS, YYNGEE. Trimming shortened V by 0 bases and J by 0 bases, and 7 bases separated the two germline ends. The CDR3 DNA reads as TGTGCCAGCAGCGTAGCGGGGCTAGCCAAAAACATTCAGTACTTC. It translates to CASSVAGLAKNIQYF.

This clonotype was detected ten times or more. This chain links TRBV9 with TRBJ1-2, with D unclear. The CDR3 totals 13 residues. Looked up from germline, CDR1 is SGDLS and CDR2 is YYNGEE. Trimming stripped 0 bases from V and 8 bases from J, with 11 bases between. CDR3 region: CASSVVEGGGYTF. In nucleotides, the CDR3 is TGTGCCAGCAGCGTAGTGGAGGGCGGAGGCTACACCTTC.

This clonotype appeared many times. The V gene is TRBV9, the J gene TRBJ1-1, with 8 positions matching TRBD1. The V gene end was trimmed by 0 bases and the J gene end by 1 base; junction bases not matched to a gene: 5. The CDR3 loop spans 16 amino acids. The germline gives CDR1 SGDLS, CDR2 YYNGEE. The CDR3 DNA reads as TGTGCCAGCAGCGTAGTATCTGGGACAGGGAACACTGAAGCTTTCTTT. Protein: CASSVVSGTGNTEAFF.

This clonotype appeared many times. V usage is TRBV9 and J usage is TRBJ1-4; D is undetermined. Trimming stripped 0 bases from V and 2 bases from J, with 8 bases between. Germline lookup yields CDR1 SGDLS and CDR2 YYNGEE. CDR3 length: 15 residues. CDR3 amino acids: CASSVALSTNEKLFF. The CDR3, as DNA: TGTGCCAGCAGCGTAGCGCTTTCGACTAATGAAAAACTGTTTTTT. The variable domain in full, completed from reference TRBV9 and TRBJ1-4, reads DSGVTQTPKHLITATGQRVTLRCSPRSGDLSVYWYQQSLDQGLQFLIQYYNGEERAKGNILERFSAQQFPDLHSELNLSSLELGDSALYFCASSVALSTNEKLFFGSGTQLSVL.

This clonotype was detected many times. The chain combines TRBV9 with TRBJ2-7, with TRBD1 matching over 7 bases. With V trimmed by 3 bases and J by 2 bases, 5 bases remained unmatched. Germline V CDR1 and CDR2: SGDLS, YYNGEE. This CDR3 has 14 amino acids. The DNA of the CDR3 is TGTGCCAGCAGCGGACAGGGTTTACCCTACGAGCAGTACTTC. Translated, it gives CASSGQGLPYEQYF.

This clonotype was counted many times. The CDR3 DNA follows: TGTGCCAGCAGCTCAACCGGGACTAGCGGGGTGGAGCGCGAGCAGTACTTC. It codes for CASSSTGTSGVEREQYF. The V and J genes are TRBV9 and TRBJ2-7; 13 bases agree with TRBD2. This CDR3 comprises 17 residues. Germline lookup yields CDR1 SGDLS and CDR2 YYNGEE. The J segment lost 6 bases and the V segment lost 4 bases, leaving 13 bases of the junction unmatched.

At least ten counts were recorded for this clonotype. The chain combines TRBV9 with TRBJ1-2; D ambiguous. Germline V gene lookup returns CDR1 SGDLS and CDR2 YYNGEE. V was pared by 6 bases and J by 0 bases, with 9 bases between. CDR3 length equals 13 residues. CDR3 in DNA: TGTGCCAGCACAGGTCTTACTAACTATGGCTACACCTTC. Protein sequence: CASTGLTNYGYTF.

In this sample, this clonotype turned up many times. The chain has TRBV9 and TRBJ2-2; either TRBD1 or TRBD2 may fit D (5 bases each). The V end lost 0 bases, the J end lost 8 bases, and 14 bases lay between the germline ends. CDR1 and CDR2 (germline): SGDLS, YYNGEE. The CDR3 consists of 15 residues. This CDR3 is CASSVDPPGTGELFF. In nucleotides, the CDR3 is TGTGCCAGCAGCGTAGATCCCCCAGGGACGGGGGAGCTGTTTTTT.

This clonotype showed up many times. The rearrangement links TRBV9 to TRBJ1-6, with D perhaps TRBD1 (5 bases). V lost 7 bases, J lost 7 bases, and 15 bases lay in between. CDR3 length: 14 amino acids. Germline V gene data show CDR1 as SGDLS and CDR2 as YYNGEE. CDR3 nucleotide sequence: TGTGCCAGCCGGACGGGGGAAGACAATTCACCCCTCCACTTT. As protein: CASRTGEDNSPLHF. Using reference TRBV9 and TRBJ1-6 for the parts outside the CDR3, the full variable domain is DSGVTQTPKHLITATGQRVTLRCSPRSGDLSVYWYQQSLDQGLQFLIQYYNGEERAKGNILERFSAQQFPDLHSELNLSSLELGDSALYFCASRTGEDNSPLHFGNGTRLTVT.

This clonotype has a count of ten or more. The chain carries TRBV9 and TRBJ2-2, with D uncertain. Germline CDR1 is SGDLS and CDR2 is YYNGEE. V lost 4 bases and J 5 bases, leaving 9 bases between the germline ends. CDR3 length: 13 amino acids. The CDR3 loop is CASSRDGTGELFF. CDR3 DNA sequence: TGTGCCAGCAGCAGAGATGGGACCGGGGAGCTGTTTTTT.

Ten or more counts support this clonotype. This chain joins TRBV9 and TRBJ2-3, with 10 bases fitting TRBD1. The CDR3 consists of 15 residues. Germline-derived CDR1 and CDR2 are SGDLS and YYNGEE. Losses at the gene ends were 0 bases for V and 4 bases for J; bases not matched to a gene: 2. The CDR3 coding sequence is TGTGCCAGCAGCGTAGTCGGACAGGGGGCAGATACGCAGTATTTT. The encoded protein is CASSVVGQGADTQYF.

In this sample, this clonotype turned up many times. The genes are TRBV9 and TRBJ2-7; perhaps TRBD1 as D (6 bases). The CDR3 is made up of 14 amino acids. Germline CDR1 and CDR2: SGDLS and YYNGEE. The V and J ends lost 3 bases and 4 bases respectively, with 14 bases between them. For the CDR3, the DNA is TGTGCCAGCAGCGCCAGCACAGGGAGTTACGAGCAGTACTTC. Residues: CASSASTGSYEQYF.

This clonotype was seen repeatedly, ten times or more. The CDR3 region has the DNA TGTGCCAGCAGCGGGCCAAGCGGGAGTGGGAGGTACAATGAGCAGTTCTTC. The encoded protein is CASSGPSGSGRYNEQFF. The rearrangement uses TRBV9 and TRBJ2-1, with 8 bases identical to TRBD2. Germline CDR1 is SGDLS and CDR2 is YYNGEE. This CDR3 contains 17 residues. V lost 3 bases to trimming and J lost 4 bases; unmatched junction nucleotides: 12.

This clonotype was seen ten or more times. The genes are TRBV9 and TRBJ1-6; D is unclear. Trimming removed 0 bases at V and 7 bases at J, with 17 bases between. Germline lookup yields CDR1 SGDLS and CDR2 YYNGEE. CDR3 size: 17 residues. The CDR3 is CASSVGVGRAMNSPLHF. The DNA of the CDR3 is TGTGCCAGCAGCGTAGGGGTAGGGCGCGCGATGAATTCACCCCTCCACTTT.